The 3 T cell receptor beta chains given below trace back to one sample, sequenced in a study of blood T cell repertoires in COVID-19. TCRdb's copy holds only in-frame clones and misses some; the assay was immunoSEQ multiplex PCR. The table lists around 200,000 clones, around 86% of them singletons. Sequenced: peripheral blood. These receptor sequences come from a man in his forties with active or convalescent COVID-19.

The chain joins TRBV5-8 to TRBJ2-5; TRBD1 might be the D (7 bases). There are 16 residues in the CDR3. The V gene lost 3 bases and the J gene lost 2 bases, with 17 bases spanning the gap. Germline values: CDR1 SGHTS, CDR2 YDEGEE. The CDR3 loop reads CASSWDPTGRQETQYF. CDR3 bases: TGTGCCAGCAGCTGGGATCCGACAGGGAGGCAAGAGACCCAGTACTTC.

The chain carries TRBV4-3 and TRBJ2-1; no clear D gene. Germline CDR1 LGHNA, CDR2 YSLEER. This CDR3 contains 14 residues. Trimming took off 0 bases at V and 8 bases at J, with 11 bases between the two ends. This chain's CDR3 is CASSQDSELDEQFF. In DNA, the CDR3 is TGCGCCAGCAGCCAAGACTCAGAGCTAGATGAGCAGTTCTTC.

CDR3 in amino acids: CASSASGGLGQPQHF. CDR3 nucleotides: TGTGCCAGCAGCGCCTCAGGGGGGCTGGGGCAGCCCCAGCATTTT. The rearrangement uses TRBV7-2 and TRBJ1-5; 7 nucleotides align to TRBD1. This CDR3 is built from 15 residues. The germline gives CDR1 SGHTA, CDR2 FQGNSA. V lost 5 bases and J lost 7; bases outside the gene matches: 11.